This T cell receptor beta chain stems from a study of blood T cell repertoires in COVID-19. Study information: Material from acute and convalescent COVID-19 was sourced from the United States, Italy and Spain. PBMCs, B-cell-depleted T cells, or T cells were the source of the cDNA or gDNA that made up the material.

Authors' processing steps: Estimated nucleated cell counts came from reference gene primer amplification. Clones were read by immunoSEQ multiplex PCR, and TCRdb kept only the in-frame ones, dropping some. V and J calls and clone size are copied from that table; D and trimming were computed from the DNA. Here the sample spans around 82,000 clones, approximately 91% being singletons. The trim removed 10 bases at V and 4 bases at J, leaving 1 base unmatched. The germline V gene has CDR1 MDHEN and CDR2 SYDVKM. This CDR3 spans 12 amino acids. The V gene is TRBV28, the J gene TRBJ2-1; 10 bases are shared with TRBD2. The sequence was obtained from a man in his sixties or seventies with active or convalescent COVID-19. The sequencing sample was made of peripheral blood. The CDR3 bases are TGTGCCACTAGCGGGGGTTACAATGAGCAGTTCTTC. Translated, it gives CATSGGYNEQFF.